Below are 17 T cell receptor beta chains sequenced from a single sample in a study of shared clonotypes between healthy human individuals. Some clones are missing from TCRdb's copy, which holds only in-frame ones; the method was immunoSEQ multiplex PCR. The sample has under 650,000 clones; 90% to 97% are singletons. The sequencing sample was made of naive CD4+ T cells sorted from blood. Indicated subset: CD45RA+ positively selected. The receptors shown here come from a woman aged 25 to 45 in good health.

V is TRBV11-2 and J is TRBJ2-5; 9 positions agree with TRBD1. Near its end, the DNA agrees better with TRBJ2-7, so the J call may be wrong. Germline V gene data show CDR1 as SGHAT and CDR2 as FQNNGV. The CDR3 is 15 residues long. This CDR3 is CASSILQGAFYEQYF. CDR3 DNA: TGTGCCAGCAGCATACTACAGGGGGCTTTCTACGAGCAGTACTTC.

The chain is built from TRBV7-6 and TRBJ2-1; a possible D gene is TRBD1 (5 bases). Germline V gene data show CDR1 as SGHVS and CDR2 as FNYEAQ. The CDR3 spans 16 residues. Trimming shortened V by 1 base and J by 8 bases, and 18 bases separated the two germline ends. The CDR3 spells CASSLVGSRDIDEQFF. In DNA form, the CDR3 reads TGTGCCAGCAGCTTAGTAGGTAGCAGGGATATCGATGAGCAGTTCTTC.

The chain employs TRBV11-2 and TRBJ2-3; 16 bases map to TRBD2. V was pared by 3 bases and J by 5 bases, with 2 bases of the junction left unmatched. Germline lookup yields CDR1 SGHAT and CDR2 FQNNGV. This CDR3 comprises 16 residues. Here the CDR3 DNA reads TGTGCCAGCAGCTTGGGACTAGCGGGAGGGATAGATACGCAGTATTTT. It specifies CASSLGLAGGIDTQYF. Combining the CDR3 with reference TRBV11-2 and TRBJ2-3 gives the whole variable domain EAGVAQSPRYKIIEKRQSVAFWCNPISGHATLYWYQQILGQGPKLLIQFQNNGVVDDSQLPKDRFSAERLKGVDSTLKIQPAKLEDSAVYLCASSLGLAGGIDTQYFGPGTRLTVL.

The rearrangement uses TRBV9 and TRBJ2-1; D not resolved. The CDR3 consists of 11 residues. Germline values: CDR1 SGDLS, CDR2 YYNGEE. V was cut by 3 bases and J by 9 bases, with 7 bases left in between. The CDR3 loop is CASSGDGEQFF. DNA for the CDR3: TGTGCCAGCAGCGGAGACGGTGAGCAGTTCTTC.

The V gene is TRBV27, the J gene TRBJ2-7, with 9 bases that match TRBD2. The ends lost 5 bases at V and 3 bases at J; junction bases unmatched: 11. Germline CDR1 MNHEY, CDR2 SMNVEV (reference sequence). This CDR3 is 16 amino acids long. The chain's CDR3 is CASSPFSGSYLYEQYF. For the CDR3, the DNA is TGTGCCAGCAGTCCCTTTAGCGGGAGCTATCTCTACGAGCAGTACTTC.

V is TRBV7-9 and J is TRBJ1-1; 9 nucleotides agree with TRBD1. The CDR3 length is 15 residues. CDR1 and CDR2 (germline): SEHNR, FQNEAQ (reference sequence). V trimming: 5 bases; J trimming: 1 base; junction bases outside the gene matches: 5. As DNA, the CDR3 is TGTGCCAGCAGCCGCGGACAGGGGAGGAACACTGAAGCTTTCTTT. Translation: CASSRGQGRNTEAFF. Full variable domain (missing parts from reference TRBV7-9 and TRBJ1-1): DTGVSQNPRHKITKRGQNVTFRCDPISEHNRLYWYRQTLGQGPEFLTYFQNEAQLEKSRLLSDRFSAERPKGSFSTLEIQRTEQGDSAMYLCASSRGQGRNTEAFFGQGTRLTVV.

The CDR3 here is CASSEGGGETQYF. As DNA, the CDR3 is TGTGCCAGCAGTGAAGGGGGCGGGGAGACCCAGTACTTC. The rearrangement joins TRBV2 to TRBJ2-5; the D call may be TRBD1 or TRBD2 (5 bases each). CDR1 and CDR2 from the germline V gene are SNHLY and FYNNEI. V lost 1 base and J lost 5, with 8 bases in between. The CDR3 runs 13 residues.

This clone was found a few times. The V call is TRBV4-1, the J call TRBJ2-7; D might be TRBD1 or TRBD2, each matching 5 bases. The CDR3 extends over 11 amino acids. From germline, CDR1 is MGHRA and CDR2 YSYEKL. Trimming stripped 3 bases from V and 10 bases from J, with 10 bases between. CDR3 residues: CASSHGTTQYF. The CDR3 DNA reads TGCGCCAGCAGCCATGGGACCACACAGTACTTC.

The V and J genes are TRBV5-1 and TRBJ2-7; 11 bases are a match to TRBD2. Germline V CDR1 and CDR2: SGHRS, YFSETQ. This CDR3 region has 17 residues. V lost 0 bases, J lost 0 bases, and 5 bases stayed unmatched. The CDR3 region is CASSLVGTSGSSYEQYF. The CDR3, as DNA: TGCGCCAGCAGCTTGGTGGGGACTAGCGGCTCCTCCTACGAGCAGTACTTC.

The CDR3 loop is CASSPRVWDRINEQFF. Written as DNA, the CDR3 is TGTGCCAGCAGTCCCAGGGTCTGGGACAGGATCAATGAGCAGTTCTTC. The gene calls are TRBV28 and TRBJ2-1; 8 positions match TRBD1. Germline values: CDR1 MDHEN, CDR2 SYDVKM. The CDR3 totals 16 residues. V gave up 5 bases and J gave up 6 bases; unmatched junction bases: 12. Combining the CDR3 with reference TRBV28 and TRBJ2-1 gives the whole variable domain DVKVTQSSRYLVKRTGEKVFLECVQDMDHENMFWYRQDPGLGLRLIYFSYDVKMKEKGDIPEGYSVSREKKERFSLILESASTNQTSMYLCASSPRVWDRINEQFFGPGTRLTVL.

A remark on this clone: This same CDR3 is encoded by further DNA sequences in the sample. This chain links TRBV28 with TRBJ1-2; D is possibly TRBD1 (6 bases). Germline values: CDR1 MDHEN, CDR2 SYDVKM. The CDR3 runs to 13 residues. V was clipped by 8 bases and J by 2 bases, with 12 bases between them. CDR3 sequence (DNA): TGTGCCAGCTCCCTGGACAGCAACTATGGCTACACCTTC. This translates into CASSLDSNYGYTF.

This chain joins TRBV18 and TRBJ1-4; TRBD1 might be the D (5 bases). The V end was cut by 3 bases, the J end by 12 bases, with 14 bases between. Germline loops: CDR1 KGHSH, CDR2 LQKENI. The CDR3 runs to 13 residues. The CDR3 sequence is CASSPLGGGELFF. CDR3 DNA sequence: TGTGCCAGCTCACCTCTCGGTGGGGGAGAACTGTTTTTT.

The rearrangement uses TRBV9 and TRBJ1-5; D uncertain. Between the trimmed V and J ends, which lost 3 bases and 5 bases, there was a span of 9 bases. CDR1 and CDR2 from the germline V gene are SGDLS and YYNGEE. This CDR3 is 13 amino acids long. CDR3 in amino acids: CASSASPHQPQHF. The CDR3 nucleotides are TGTGCCAGCAGCGCCTCACCCCATCAGCCCCAGCATTTT.

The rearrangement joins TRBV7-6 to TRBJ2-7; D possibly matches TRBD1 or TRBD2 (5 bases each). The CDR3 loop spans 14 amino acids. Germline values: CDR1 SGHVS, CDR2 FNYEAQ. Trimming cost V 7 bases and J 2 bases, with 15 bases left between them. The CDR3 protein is CASKPWGKPYEQYF. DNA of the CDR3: TGTGCCAGCAAACCCTGGGGGAAACCCTACGAGCAGTACTTC.

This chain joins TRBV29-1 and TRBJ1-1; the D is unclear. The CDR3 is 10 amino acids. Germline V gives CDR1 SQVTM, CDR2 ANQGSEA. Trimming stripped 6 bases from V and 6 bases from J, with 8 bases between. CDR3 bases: TGCAGCGTAGTACTTTCTGAAGCTTTCTTT. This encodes CSVVLSEAFF.

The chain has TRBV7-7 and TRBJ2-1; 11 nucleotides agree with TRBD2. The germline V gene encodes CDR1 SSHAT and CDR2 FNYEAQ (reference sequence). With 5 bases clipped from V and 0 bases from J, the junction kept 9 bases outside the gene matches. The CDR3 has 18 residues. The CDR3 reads CASSRRTSGYSSYNEQFF. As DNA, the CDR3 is TGTGCCAGCAGCAGGAGGACTAGCGGGTATAGCTCCTACAATGAGCAGTTCTTC.

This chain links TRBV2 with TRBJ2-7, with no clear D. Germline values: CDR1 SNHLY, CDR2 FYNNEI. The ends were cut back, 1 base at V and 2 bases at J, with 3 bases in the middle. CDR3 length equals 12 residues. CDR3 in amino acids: CASSEVAYEQYF. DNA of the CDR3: TGTGCCAGCAGTGAAGTGGCCTACGAGCAGTACTTC.